These 3 T cell receptor delta chains were sequenced from one sample in a study of gamma-delta chains in newborns, infants, children (dated by TCRdb to the late 2010s). These reads were obtained on an Illumina MiSeq. TCRdb reran clone calling on the public reads with CATT; rows sharing one DNA sequence were then combined. Across this sample there are roughly 2,700 delta-chain clones, with under 60% seen only once. The ten largest clones represent less than 14% of the sample. Sequencing was performed on blood, taken at baseline. These receptors were collected from a child who received the measles vaccine.

In this sample, this clone turned up once. A much larger clone lies a single base off, so this may be a read error. The chain has TRDV2 and TRDJ3; TRDD3 matches 9 bases. V trimming: 3 bases; J trimming: 1 base; junction bases outside the gene matches: 6. The CDR3 loop spans 18 amino acids. Germline V CDR1 and CDR2: GEAIGNYY, EKD. CDR3 sequence: CACDAVGDSSWDTRQMFF. CDR3 nucleotide sequence: TGTGCCTGTGACGCTGTGGGGGATAGTTCCTGGGACACCCGACAGATGTTTTTC.

For this clone: A much larger clonotype is one base distant, so this may be a read error. In the same sample, other DNA sequences code for this CDR3. The CDR3 reads CALGELALTVLGRGKLIF. The CDR3 coding sequence is TGTGCTCTCGGGGAACTAGCTCTTACAGTACTGGGGAGGGGTAAACTCATCTTT. The J gene is TRDJ1, the V gene TRDV1, with 7 bases matching TRDD3. CDR3 length equals 18 residues. Germline lookup yields CDR1 TSWWSYY and CDR2 QGS.

The chain links TRDV3 to TRDJ1, with D unclear. Germline V CDR1 and CDR2: TVYSNPD, GDNSRS (reference sequence). V gave up 2 bases and J gave up 6 bases, with 16 bases separating them. The CDR3 length is 13 residues. The CDR3 DNA is TGTGCCTTTTATTGGAGTCTGGTGAATAAACTCATCTTT. Translation: CAFYWSLVNKLIF.